This T cell receptor beta chain was recovered during a study of CD8 T cells in ankylosing spondylitis. One entry per CDR3 protein results from TCRdb running MiXCR on the 5' RACE reads. The sample shows over 400,000 distinct CDR3 sequences, roughly a quarter of them seen only once. A remark on this clonotype: The antigen is unknown. At one end the junction does not follow the germline gene, possibly because of a read error.

Looked up from germline, CDR1 is KGHSH and CDR2 is LQKENI. The CDR3 extends over 12 amino acids. Study-level results: Some motif variants had been reported before (in reactive arthritis synovial fluid and blood). In ankylosing spondylitis blood, a motif of roughly 8 highly homologous TCR beta variants appeared characteristic.

The sample was blood, either unsorted or a sorted T cell fraction (not recorded which). The V gene is TRBV18, the J gene TRBJ1-2; D gene unclear. The TCR sequence derives from a male donor with ankylosing spondylitis. In nucleotides, the CDR3 is TGTGCCAGCTCACCAGCGGACCAAAACCTTGTCTTC. It encodes CASSPADQNLVF.